Each of the 32 T cell receptor beta chains below was sequenced from the same sample in a study of blood T cell repertoires in COVID-19. Repertoires were generated with immunoSEQ multiplex PCR, while TCRdb's copy carries only in-frame clones and drops some. The table includes about 160,000 clones, less than 85% detected once. Sequences were obtained from peripheral blood. The origin of the receptors is a woman in her 40s with COVID-19, enrolled during active disease.

To note about this clone: Other DNA variants within this sample encode the same CDR3. J is TRBJ2-3 and V is TRBV19; D uncertain. Germline V gene data show CDR1 as LNHDA and CDR2 as SQIVND (reference sequence). The CDR3 covers 13 residues. The germline V and J ends were trimmed by 6 bases and 0 bases, with 7 bases remaining between them. The CDR3 DNA follows: TGTGCCAGTAGCACAACCAGCACAGATACGCAGTATTTT. Encoded protein: CASSTTSTDTQYF. Together with reference TRBV19 and TRBJ2-3, the CDR3 gives the full variable domain: DGGITQSPKYLFRKEGQNVTLSCEQNLNHDAMYWYRQDPGQGLRLIYYSQIVNDFQKGDIAEGYSVSREKKESFPLTVTSAQKNPTAFYLCASSTTSTDTQYFGPGTRLTVL.

The J gene is TRBJ1-2, the V gene TRBV28; 8 nucleotides agree with TRBD1. Germline V gene data show CDR1 as MDHEN and CDR2 as SYDVKM. J was trimmed by 8 bases and V by 3 bases; bases with no gene match: 14. The CDR3 contains 16 residues. CDR3 nucleotide sequence: TGTGCCAGCAGTTTTATTGCCTCTGGACAGGGAAAAGGCTACACCTTC. It yields the protein CASSFIASGQGKGYTF.

The chain links TRBV19 to TRBJ1-1, with D maybe TRBD1 (5 bases). Deletions cut 6 bases from V and 4 bases from J, with 12 bases between. The CDR3 has 13 residues. Germline V gene data show CDR1 as LNHDA and CDR2 as SQIVND (reference sequence). The CDR3 protein is CASSHRQFTEAFF. In DNA, the CDR3 is TGTGCCAGTAGCCACCGACAGTTCACTGAAGCTTTCTTT.

The chain joins TRBV5-8 to TRBJ2-2; 7 positions agree with TRBD1. This CDR3 is 14 amino acids long. From germline, CDR1 is SGHTS and CDR2 YDEGEE. The ends lost 3 bases at V and 4 bases at J; junction bases unmatched: 3. The CDR3 reads CASSWDSGTGELFF. The CDR3 coding sequence is TGTGCCAGCAGCTGGGACAGCGGCACCGGGGAGCTGTTTTTT.

The chain couples TRBV30 to TRBJ1-3; TRBD1 aligns across 9 bases. The V gene's germline CDR1 is GTSNPN and CDR2 SVGIG (reference sequence). V lost 2 bases to trimming and J lost 2 bases; unmatched junction nucleotides: 4. The CDR3 runs 15 residues. DNA of the CDR3: TGTGCCTGGAGTCGGACAGGGGTAGCTGGAAACACCATATATTTT. It yields the protein CAWSRTGVAGNTIYF.

V and J are TRBV30 and TRBJ1-2, with D perhaps matching TRBD1 (6 bases). Trimming pared 6 bases from V and 4 bases from J, leaving 12 bases between. CDR1 is GTSNPN and CDR2 is SVGIG in the germline V gene (reference sequence). CDR3 length: 12 amino acids. CDR3 loop: CACYRAAYGYTF. The CDR3 bases are TGTGCCTGTTACAGGGCCGCCTATGGCTACACCTTC.

The rearrangement joins TRBV28 to TRBJ2-7; D might be TRBD1 (5 bases). The V end lost 1 base, the J end lost 5 bases, and 6 bases lay between the germline ends. CDR1 and CDR2 from the germline V gene are MDHEN and SYDVKM. This CDR3 has 12 residues. CDR3 amino acids: CASSLSRDEQYF. DNA for the CDR3: TGTGCCAGCAGTTTATCCAGGGACGAGCAGTACTTC. The full variable domain, with the rest looked up from reference TRBV28 and TRBJ2-7, is DVKVTQSSRYLVKRTGEKVFLECVQDMDHENMFWYRQDPGLGLRLIYFSYDVKMKEKGDIPEGYSVSREKKERFSLILESASTNQTSMYLCASSLSRDEQYFGPGTRLTVT.

This clone occurred many times. The V call is TRBV5-1, the J call TRBJ2-3, with TRBD2 matching 8 bases. The CDR3 has 16 amino acids. From germline, CDR1 is SGHRS and CDR2 YFSETQ. J was trimmed by 6 bases and V by 4 bases; bases with no gene match: 13. DNA of the CDR3: TGCGCCAGCAGCCTCCCCTGGCGGGAGGTACAGGATACGCAGTATTTT. The encoded protein is CASSLPWREVQDTQYF.

V and J are TRBV18 and TRBJ2-1; the match to TRBD2 covers 7 bases. With V trimmed by 3 bases and J by 2 bases, 4 bases remained unmatched. The germline gives CDR1 KGHSH, CDR2 LQKENI. The length of the CDR3 is 15 residues. DNA of the CDR3: TGTGCCAGCTCACCTTCTAGCGGTCCCTACAATGAGCAGTTCTTC. It yields the protein CASSPSSGPYNEQFF.

This clone was counted a few times. The rearrangement uses TRBV10-1 and TRBJ2-1; 10 bases are shared with TRBD2. Germline lookup yields CDR1 WNHNN and CDR2 SYGVQD (reference sequence). The CDR3 sequence is 14 residues long. V lost 8 bases, J lost 9 bases, and 10 bases stayed unmatched. CDR3 loop: CASAASGRFSEQFF. The CDR3 DNA sequence: TGCGCCAGCGCCGCTAGCGGGAGATTTAGTGAGCAGTTCTTC.

Only one count was recorded for this clone. This sequence joins TRBV28 and TRBJ2-2; the D gene is possibly TRBD1 (5 bases). V lost 9 bases to trimming and J lost 2 bases, with 10 bases between them. Germline assignment: CDR1 MDHEN and CDR2 SYDVKM. This CDR3 has 13 amino acids. The CDR3 sequence: CASLDSNTGELFF. The CDR3 nucleotides are TGTGCCAGTCTAGACAGCAACACCGGGGAGCTGTTTTTT.

The chain has TRBV12-3 or TRBV12-4 and TRBJ1-1, with D hard to call. V dropped 3 bases and J dropped 2 bases, with 7 bases sitting between them. This CDR3 region has 13 residues. The CDR3 spells CASSFVRNTEAFF. CDR3 sequence (DNA): TGTGCCAGCAGTTTTGTGAGAAACACTGAAGCTTTCTTT.

This clone has more than one count but fewer than ten. The V gene is TRBV28, the J gene TRBJ2-1; 8 positions match TRBD2. V trimming: 3 bases; J trimming: 2 bases; junction bases outside the gene matches: 0. From germline, CDR1 is MDHEN and CDR2 SYDVKM. CDR3 length equals 14 residues. The CDR3 region is CASSLREAYNEQFF. The CDR3 region has the DNA TGTGCCAGCAGTTTGCGGGAGGCCTACAATGAGCAGTTCTTC.

This clone was counted between two and nine times. This chain uses TRBV11-3 with TRBJ1-1; 9 bases match TRBD1. This CDR3 spans 14 amino acids. With 5 bases clipped from V and 3 bases from J, the junction kept 4 bases outside the gene matches. Germline CDR1 SGHNT, CDR2 YENEEA. In DNA, the CDR3 is TGTGCCAGCAGCGCGGGACAGGGACACACTGAAGCTTTCTTT. Its protein product is CASSAGQGHTEAFF.

The J gene is TRBJ2-2, the V gene TRBV4-1, with a possible D match to TRBD1 (5 bases). Germline V gene lookup returns CDR1 MGHRA and CDR2 YSYEKL. This CDR3 region has 19 residues. Trimming left V 4 bases short and J 5 bases short, with 26 bases between. CDR3 sequence reads: CASSPVVGRVSLGTGELFF. CDR3 bases: TGCGCCAGCAGCCCTGTTGTGGGGCGCGTTTCTTTAGGAACCGGGGAGCTGTTTTTT.

This sequence joins TRBV19 and TRBJ2-3; 9 nucleotides align to TRBD2. CDR1 is LNHDA, CDR2 SQIVND, per germline (reference sequence). This CDR3 has 15 amino acids. The J segment lost 2 bases and the V segment lost 3 bases, leaving 3 bases of the junction unmatched. The CDR3 DNA is TGTGCCAGTAGTATTGGGACTAGCTACACAGATACGCAGTATTTT. It is translated as CASSIGTSYTDTQYF.

The genes are TRBV2 and TRBJ1-1, with D uncertain. V lost 0 bases, J lost 3 bases, and 5 bases lay in between. This CDR3 is 13 amino acids long. Germline assignment: CDR1 SNHLY and CDR2 FYNNEI. CDR3 DNA sequence: TGTGCCAGCAGTGAAGCAGCCTACACTGAAGCTTTCTTT. This encodes CASSEAAYTEAFF.

The chain is built from TRBV7-6 and TRBJ2-1, with TRBD2 matching 8 bases. V lost 0 bases, J lost 3 bases, and 7 bases stayed unmatched. The germline V gene encodes CDR1 SGHVS and CDR2 FNYEAQ. This CDR3 is 17 amino acids long. CDR3 in amino acids: CASSLAARGVLYNEQFF. The CDR3 DNA follows: TGTGCCAGCAGCTTAGCGGCGCGGGGGGTCCTCTACAATGAGCAGTTCTTC.

This sequence joins TRBV6-5 and TRBJ2-5, with D possibly being TRBD1 (6 bases). The CDR3 has 15 residues. Germline CDR1 and CDR2: MNHEY and SVGAGI. Deletions cut 8 bases from V and 2 bases from J, with 18 bases between. CDR3 coding DNA: TGTGCCAGCCGTCCCTACAGGACAGAACAAGAGACCCAGTACTTC. Its protein is CASRPYRTEQETQYF.

This chain connects TRBV3-1 (or the pseudogene TRBV3-2) to TRBJ1-2; 7 bases match TRBD1. Germline V gene data show CDR1 as LGHDT and CDR2 as YNNKEL (reference sequence). This CDR3 has 14 amino acids. After removal of 5 bases from V and 6 bases from J, the junction contained 9 bases not matched to a gene. CDR3 region: CASSIRDRGHGYTF. Here the CDR3 DNA reads TGTGCCAGCAGCATAAGGGATAGGGGGCATGGCTACACCTTC.

The gene calls are TRBV9 and TRBJ1-5, with 9 bases lining up with TRBD1. Germline V lookup: CDR1 SGDLS, CDR2 YYNGEE. V gave up 5 bases and J gave up 7 bases; unmatched junction bases: 10. The CDR3 length is 15 residues. This CDR3 is CASSAGTGIGQPQHF. The CDR3 DNA follows: TGTGCCAGCAGTGCCGGGACAGGGATAGGCCAGCCCCAGCATTTT.

The V call is TRBV30, the J call TRBJ2-7, with TRBD2 as a possible D gene (6 bases). The germline V and J ends were trimmed by 2 bases and 0 bases, with 14 bases remaining between them. From germline, CDR1 is GTSNPN and CDR2 SVGIG (reference sequence). This CDR3 region has 15 residues. The CDR3 DNA sequence: TGTGCCTGGAGTCGACTGGAGGGGATCTCCTACGAGCAGTACTTC. Protein sequence: CAWSRLEGISYEQYF.

The chain links TRBV2 to TRBJ2-1; 8 positions agree with TRBD2. The germline gives CDR1 SNHLY, CDR2 FYNNEI. This CDR3 comprises 14 residues. The trim removed 8 bases at V and 9 bases at J, leaving 12 bases unmatched. For the CDR3, the DNA is TGTGCCAGCGAAGCGGGAGCACGAGGAGGTGAGCAGTTCTTC. Translated, it gives CASEAGARGGEQFF.

This chain joins TRBV6-2 or TRBV6-3 and TRBJ2-3, with a weak D call TRBD2 (6 bases). This CDR3 is built from 15 residues. Germline CDR1 and CDR2: MNHEY and SVGEGT. V lost 4 bases to trimming and J lost 5 bases, with 16 bases between them. CDR3 residues: CASSSGDSYGDTQYF. The CDR3, as DNA: TGTGCCAGCAGTTCGGGGGACTCATATGGAGATACGCAGTATTTT.

The rearrangement joins TRBV19 to TRBJ2-1, with TRBD1 matching over 7 bases. CDR1 and CDR2 (germline): LNHDA, SQIVND (reference sequence). V shed 5 bases, J shed 4 bases, and the junction held 8 bases outside the gene matches. The CDR3 extends over 15 amino acids. The CDR3 here is CASSEGASNYNEQFF. The CDR3 DNA is TGTGCCAGTAGTGAGGGGGCTTCGAATTACAATGAGCAGTTCTTC.

CDR3 loop: CASSSWTENNEQFF. The CDR3, as DNA: TGTGCCAGCAGCTCCTGGACAGAGAACAATGAGCAGTTCTTC. V and J are TRBV7-9 and TRBJ2-1; a possible D gene is TRBD1 (6 bases). The CDR3 length is 14 residues. V dropped 4 bases and J dropped 5 bases, with 12 bases sitting between them. Germline CDR1 SEHNR, CDR2 FQNEAQ (reference sequence).

V is TRBV5-4 and J is TRBJ2-7; maybe TRBD2 (7 bases). CDR1 SGHNT and CDR2 YYREEE come from the germline V gene (reference sequence). V was trimmed by 0 bases and J by 5 bases, leaving 18 bases between them. The CDR3 spans 16 residues. The CDR3 sequence is CASSLGGGSSRDEQYV. The DNA of the CDR3 is TGTGCCAGCAGCTTGGGGGGGGGCTCGTCGCGCGACGAGCAGTACGTC.

The V and J genes are TRBV6-6 and TRBJ2-1; the D gene is possibly TRBD2 (6 bases). The CDR3 spans 17 residues. Trimming left V 5 bases short and J 5 bases short, with 22 bases between. Germline loops: CDR1 MNHNY, CDR2 SVGAGI (reference sequence). In nucleotides, the CDR3 is TGTGCCAGCAGTCACATAGCTGTGCAGCGGGCCGACAATGAGCAGTTCTTC. It translates to CASSHIAVQRADNEQFF.

The gene calls are TRBV27 and TRBJ2-1; 11 bases are shared with TRBD2. The ends lost 3 bases at V and 5 bases at J; junction bases unmatched: 6. The CDR3 is 16 amino acids. CDR1 and CDR2 from the germline V gene are MNHEY and SMNVEV (reference sequence). CDR3 sequence: CASSFMGLADDNEQFF. In DNA form, the CDR3 reads TGTGCCAGCAGTTTCATGGGACTAGCGGATGACAATGAGCAGTTCTTC.

CDR3 loop: CASSAELDTDTQYF. Written as DNA, the CDR3 is TGTGCCAGCAGCGCTGAACTAGACACAGATACGCAGTATTTT. V and J are TRBV9 and TRBJ2-3; maybe TRBD2 (5 bases). This CDR3 contains 14 residues. The V gene lost 3 bases and the J gene lost 2 bases, with 10 bases spanning the gap. Germline V lookup: CDR1 SGDLS, CDR2 YYNGEE.

This clone was observed a single time. This chain joins TRBV6-5 and TRBJ1-1, with a tentative D call TRBD1 (5 bases). This CDR3 is built from 13 residues. Germline values: CDR1 MNHEY, CDR2 SVGAGI. The V end lost 2 bases, the J end lost 7 bases, and 11 bases lay between the germline ends. The CDR3: CASSYQGWGEAFF. In DNA form, the CDR3 reads TGTGCCAGCAGTTACCAGGGCTGGGGTGAAGCTTTCTTT.

As DNA, the CDR3 is TGTGCCAGCAGCTATCCTAGCGGGAGTTACGAGCAGTACTTC. Its translation: CASSYPSGSYEQYF. The chain carries TRBV7-2 and TRBJ2-7, with 10 bases that match TRBD2. The CDR3 covers 14 residues. The V segment lost 4 bases and the J segment 4 bases; nucleotides outside the gene matches: 4. The germline CDR1 and CDR2 sequences are SGHTA and FQGNSA.